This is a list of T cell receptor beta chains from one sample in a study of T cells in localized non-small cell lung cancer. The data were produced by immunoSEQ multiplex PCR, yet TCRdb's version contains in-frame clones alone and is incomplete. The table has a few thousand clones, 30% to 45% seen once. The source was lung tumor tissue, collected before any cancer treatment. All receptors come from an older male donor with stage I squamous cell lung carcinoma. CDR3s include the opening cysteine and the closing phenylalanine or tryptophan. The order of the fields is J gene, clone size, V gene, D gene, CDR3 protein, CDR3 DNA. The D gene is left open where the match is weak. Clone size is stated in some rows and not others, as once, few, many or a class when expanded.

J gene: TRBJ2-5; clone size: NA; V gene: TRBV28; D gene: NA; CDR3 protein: CASSFPGGETQYF; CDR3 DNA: TGTGCCAGCAGTTTCCCAGGGGGGGAGACCCAGTACTTC
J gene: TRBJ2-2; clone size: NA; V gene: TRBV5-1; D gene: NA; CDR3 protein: CASSPTGPVGNTGELFF; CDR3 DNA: TGCGCCAGCAGCCCTACAGGGCCAGTAGGTAACACCGGGGAGCTGTTTTTT
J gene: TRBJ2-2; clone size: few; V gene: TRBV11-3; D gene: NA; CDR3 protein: CASSLGTGSTGELFF; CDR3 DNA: TGTGCCAGCAGCTTAGGAACAGGGTCTACCGGGGAGCTGTTTTTT
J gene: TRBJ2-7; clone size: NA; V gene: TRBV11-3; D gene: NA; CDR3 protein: CASSLSGRISYEQYF; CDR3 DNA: TGTGCCAGCAGCTTATCAGGACGGATCTCCTACGAGCAGTACTTC
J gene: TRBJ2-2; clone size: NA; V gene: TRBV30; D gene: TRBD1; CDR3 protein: CALGQGGGELFF; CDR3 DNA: TGTGCCCTCGGACAGGGCGGCGGGGAGCTGTTTTTT
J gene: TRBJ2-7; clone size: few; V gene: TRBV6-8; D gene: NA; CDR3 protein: CASWDGNYEQYF; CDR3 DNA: TGTGCCAGCTGGGACGGCAACTACGAGCAGTACTTC
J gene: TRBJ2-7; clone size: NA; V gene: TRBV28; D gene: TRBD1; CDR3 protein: CASSFRDSYEQYF; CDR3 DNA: TGTGCCAGCAGTTTCCGGGACAGCTACGAGCAGTACTTC
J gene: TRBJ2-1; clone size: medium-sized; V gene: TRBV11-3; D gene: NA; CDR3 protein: CASSLGGRSYNEQFF; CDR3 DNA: TGTGCCAGCAGCTTAGGTGGCCGCTCCTACAATGAGCAGTTCTTC
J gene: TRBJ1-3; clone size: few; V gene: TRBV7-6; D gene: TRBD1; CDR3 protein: CASSLDRTGGEGGNTIYF; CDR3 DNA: TGTGCCAGCAGCTTAGACCGGACAGGGGGGGAAGGAGGAAACACCATATATTTT
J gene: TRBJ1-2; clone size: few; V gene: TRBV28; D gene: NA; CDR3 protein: CASSLQGPRSSYTF; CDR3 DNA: TGTGCCAGCAGTTTGCAGGGTCCCAGGTCTAGCTACACCTTC
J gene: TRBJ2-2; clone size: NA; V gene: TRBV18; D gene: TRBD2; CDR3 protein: CASSWREATGELFF; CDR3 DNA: TGTGCCAGCTCATGGCGGGAGGCAACCGGGGAGCTGTTTTTT
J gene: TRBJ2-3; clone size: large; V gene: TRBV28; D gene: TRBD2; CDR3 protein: CASNLLAGATDTQYF; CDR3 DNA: TGTGCCAGCAATTTACTAGCGGGAGCTACAGATACGCAGTATTTT
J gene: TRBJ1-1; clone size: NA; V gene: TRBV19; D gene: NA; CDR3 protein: CASSIFGPGRNTEAFF; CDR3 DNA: TGTGCCAGTAGTATTTTTGGGCCAGGACGAAACACTGAAGCTTTCTTT
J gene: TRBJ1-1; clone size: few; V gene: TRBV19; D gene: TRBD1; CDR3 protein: CASQDRLNTEAFF; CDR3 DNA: TGTGCCAGTCAGGACAGGCTGAACACTGAAGCTTTCTTT
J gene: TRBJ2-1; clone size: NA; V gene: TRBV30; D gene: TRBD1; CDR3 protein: CASSRGLSYNEQFF; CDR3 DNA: TGTGCCTCAAGCAGGGGGCTCTCCTACAATGAGCAGTTCTTC
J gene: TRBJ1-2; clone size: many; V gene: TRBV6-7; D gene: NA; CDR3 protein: CASSYGGNGYTF; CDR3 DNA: TGTGCCAGCAGTTACGGGGGAAATGGCTACACCTTC